Here is one TCR beta chain with its context. TCRdb analysed the PCR reads with MiXCR anew, one entry per CDR3 protein. The sample gives 2,500 to 3,500 distinct CDR3 sequences, approximately 50% of which show up once; roughly 52% is in the top ten. The germline V and J ends were trimmed by 5 bases and 2 bases, with 10 bases remaining between them. From germline, CDR1 is MNHNS and CDR2 SASEGT. The CDR3 has 14 amino acids. The data are from a study of immune characterization of retroperitoneal liposarcoma. This TCR was recovered from a male donor with retroperitoneal liposarcoma. This chain connects TRBV6-1 to TRBJ1-3, with D hard to call. Sequencing was carried out using tumor tissue. This chain's CDR3 is CASSKTFPGNTIYF. For the CDR3, the DNA is TGTGCCAGCAGTAAGACGTTCCCTGGAAACACCATATATTTT.